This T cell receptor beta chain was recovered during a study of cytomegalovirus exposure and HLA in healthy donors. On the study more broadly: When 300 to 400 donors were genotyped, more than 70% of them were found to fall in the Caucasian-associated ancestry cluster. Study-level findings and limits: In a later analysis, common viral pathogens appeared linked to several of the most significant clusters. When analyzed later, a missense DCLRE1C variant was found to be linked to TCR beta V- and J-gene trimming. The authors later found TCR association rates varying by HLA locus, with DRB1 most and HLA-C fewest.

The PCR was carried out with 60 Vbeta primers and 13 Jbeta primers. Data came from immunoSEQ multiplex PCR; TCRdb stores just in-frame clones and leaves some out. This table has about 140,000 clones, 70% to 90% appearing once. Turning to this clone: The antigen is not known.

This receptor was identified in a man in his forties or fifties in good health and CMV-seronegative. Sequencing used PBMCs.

The CDR3 DNA reads as TGTGCCAGCAGTGAGTACAGGGTTGTAAGCACAGATACGCAGTATTTT. Its protein product is CASSEYRVVSTDTQYF. V is TRBV2 and J is TRBJ2-3; tentative D call: TRBD1 (6 bases). The V end was cut by 3 bases, the J end by 0 bases, with 13 bases between. CDR3 length: 16 amino acids. Germline CDR1 reads SNHLY; CDR2 reads FYNNEI. The complete variable domain, with remaining parts taken from reference TRBV2 and TRBJ2-3, reads EPEVTQTPSHQVTQMGQEVILRCVPISNHLYFYWYRQILGQKVEFLVSFYNNEISEKSEIFDDQFSVERPDGSNFTLKIRSTKLEDSAMYFCASSEYRVVSTDTQYFGPGTRLTVL.